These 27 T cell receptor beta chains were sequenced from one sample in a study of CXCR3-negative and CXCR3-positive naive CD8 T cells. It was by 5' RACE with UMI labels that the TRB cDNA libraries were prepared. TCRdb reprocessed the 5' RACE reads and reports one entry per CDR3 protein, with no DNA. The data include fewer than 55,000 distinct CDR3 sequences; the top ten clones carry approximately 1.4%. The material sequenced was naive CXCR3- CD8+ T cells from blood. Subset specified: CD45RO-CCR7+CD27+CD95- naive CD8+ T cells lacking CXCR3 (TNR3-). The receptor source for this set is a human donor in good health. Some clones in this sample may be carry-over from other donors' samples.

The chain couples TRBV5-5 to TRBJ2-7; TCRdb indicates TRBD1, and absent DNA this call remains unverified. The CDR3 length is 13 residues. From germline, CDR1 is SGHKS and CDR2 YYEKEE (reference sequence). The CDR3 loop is CASSLTGINEQYF.

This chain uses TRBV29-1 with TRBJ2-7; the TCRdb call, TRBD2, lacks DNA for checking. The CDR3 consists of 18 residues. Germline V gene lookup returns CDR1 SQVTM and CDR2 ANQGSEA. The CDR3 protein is CSVKNRGLAGGPIVEQYF.

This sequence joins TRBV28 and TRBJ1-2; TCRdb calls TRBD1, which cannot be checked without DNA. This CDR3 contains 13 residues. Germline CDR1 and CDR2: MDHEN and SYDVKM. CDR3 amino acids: CASSLRGGYGYTF.

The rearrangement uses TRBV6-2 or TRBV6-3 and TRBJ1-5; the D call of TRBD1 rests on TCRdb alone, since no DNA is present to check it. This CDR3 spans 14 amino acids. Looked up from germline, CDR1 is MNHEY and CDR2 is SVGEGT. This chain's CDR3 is CAGTGADEVQPQHF.

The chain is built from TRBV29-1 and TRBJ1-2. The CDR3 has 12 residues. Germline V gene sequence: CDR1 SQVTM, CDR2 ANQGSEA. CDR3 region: CSALGGEGGYTF.

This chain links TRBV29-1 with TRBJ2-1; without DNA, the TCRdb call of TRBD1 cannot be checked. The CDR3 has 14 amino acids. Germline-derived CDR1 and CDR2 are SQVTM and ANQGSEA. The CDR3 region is CSVTRGGGHNEQFF.

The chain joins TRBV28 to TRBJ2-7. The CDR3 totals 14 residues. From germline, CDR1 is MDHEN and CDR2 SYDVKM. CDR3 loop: CASTDLKISYEQYF.

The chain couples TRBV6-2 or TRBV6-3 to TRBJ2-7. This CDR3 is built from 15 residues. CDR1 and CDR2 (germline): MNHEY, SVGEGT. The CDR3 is CASSSSAGASYEQYF.

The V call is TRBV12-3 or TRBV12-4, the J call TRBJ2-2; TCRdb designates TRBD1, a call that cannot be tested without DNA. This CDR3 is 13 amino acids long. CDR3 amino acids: CASSLEGAGELFF.

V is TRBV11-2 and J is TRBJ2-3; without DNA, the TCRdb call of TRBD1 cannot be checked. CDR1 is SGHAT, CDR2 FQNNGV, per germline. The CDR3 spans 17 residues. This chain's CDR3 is CASSSGQVPLSTDTQYF.

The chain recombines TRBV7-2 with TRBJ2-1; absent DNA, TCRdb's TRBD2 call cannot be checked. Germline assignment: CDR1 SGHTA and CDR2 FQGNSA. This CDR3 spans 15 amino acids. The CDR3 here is CASSSTLAVYNEQFF.

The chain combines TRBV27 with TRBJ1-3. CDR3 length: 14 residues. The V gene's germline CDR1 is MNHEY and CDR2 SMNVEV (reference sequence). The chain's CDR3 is CASSSTGSGNTIYF.

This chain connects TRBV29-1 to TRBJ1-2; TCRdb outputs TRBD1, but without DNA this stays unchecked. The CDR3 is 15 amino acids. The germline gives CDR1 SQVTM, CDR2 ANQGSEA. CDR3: CSVEDLKVSRYGYTF.

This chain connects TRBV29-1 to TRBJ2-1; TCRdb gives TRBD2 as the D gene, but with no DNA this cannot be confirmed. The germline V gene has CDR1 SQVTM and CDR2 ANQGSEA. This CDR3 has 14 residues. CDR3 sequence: CSVDPSGPYNEQFF.

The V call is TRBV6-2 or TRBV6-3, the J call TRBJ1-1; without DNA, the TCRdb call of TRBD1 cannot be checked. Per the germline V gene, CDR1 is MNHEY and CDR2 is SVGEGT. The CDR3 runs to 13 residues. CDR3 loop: CASSFRDNTEAFF.

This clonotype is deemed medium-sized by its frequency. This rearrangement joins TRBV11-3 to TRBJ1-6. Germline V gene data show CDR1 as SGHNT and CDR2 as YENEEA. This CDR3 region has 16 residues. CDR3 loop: CASSATRESQNSPLHF.

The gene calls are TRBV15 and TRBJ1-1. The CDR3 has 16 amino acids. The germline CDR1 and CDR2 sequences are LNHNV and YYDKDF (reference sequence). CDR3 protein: CATSRDSYGMNTEAFF.

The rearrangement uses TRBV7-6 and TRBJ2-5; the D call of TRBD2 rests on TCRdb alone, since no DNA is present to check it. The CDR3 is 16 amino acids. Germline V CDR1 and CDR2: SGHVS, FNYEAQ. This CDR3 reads CASSLVGAGAGETQYF.

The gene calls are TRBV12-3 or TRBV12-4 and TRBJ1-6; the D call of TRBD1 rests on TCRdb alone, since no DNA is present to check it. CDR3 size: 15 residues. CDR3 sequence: CASSYRDSYNSPLHF.

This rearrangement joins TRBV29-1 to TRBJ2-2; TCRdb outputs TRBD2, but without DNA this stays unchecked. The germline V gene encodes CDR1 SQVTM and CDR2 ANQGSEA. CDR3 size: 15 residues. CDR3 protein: CSVDLTSAGPGELLF.

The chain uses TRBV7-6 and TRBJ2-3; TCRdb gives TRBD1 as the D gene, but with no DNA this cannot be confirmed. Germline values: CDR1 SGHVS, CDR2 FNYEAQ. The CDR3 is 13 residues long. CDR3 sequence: CASSWGFADTQYF.

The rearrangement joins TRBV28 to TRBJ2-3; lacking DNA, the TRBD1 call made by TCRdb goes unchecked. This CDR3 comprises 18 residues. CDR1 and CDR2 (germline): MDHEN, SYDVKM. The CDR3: CASSGDEQGTLVTDTQYF. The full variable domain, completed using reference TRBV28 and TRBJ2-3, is DVKVTQSSRYLVKRTGEKVFLECVQDMDHENMFWYRQDPGLGLRLIYFSYDVKMKEKGDIPEGYSVSREKKERFSLILESASTNQTSMYLCASSGDEQGTLVTDTQYFGPGTRLTVL.

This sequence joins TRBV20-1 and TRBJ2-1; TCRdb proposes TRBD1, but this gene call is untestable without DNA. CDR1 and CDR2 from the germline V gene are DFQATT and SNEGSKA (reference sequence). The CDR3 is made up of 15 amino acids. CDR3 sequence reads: CSARGGQGPSNEQFF.

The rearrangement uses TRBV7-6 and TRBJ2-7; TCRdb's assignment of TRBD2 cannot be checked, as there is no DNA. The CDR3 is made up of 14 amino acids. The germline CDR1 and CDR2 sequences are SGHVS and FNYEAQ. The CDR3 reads CASSSTSGTYEQYF.

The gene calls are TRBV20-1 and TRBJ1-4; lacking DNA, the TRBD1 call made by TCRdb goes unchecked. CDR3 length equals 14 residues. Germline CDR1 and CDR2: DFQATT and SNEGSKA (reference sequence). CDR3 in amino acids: CSASGTGRNEKLFF.

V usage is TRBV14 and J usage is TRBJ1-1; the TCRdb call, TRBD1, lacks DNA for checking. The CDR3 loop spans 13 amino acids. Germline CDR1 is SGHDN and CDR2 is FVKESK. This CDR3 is CASSHLSRTEAFF.

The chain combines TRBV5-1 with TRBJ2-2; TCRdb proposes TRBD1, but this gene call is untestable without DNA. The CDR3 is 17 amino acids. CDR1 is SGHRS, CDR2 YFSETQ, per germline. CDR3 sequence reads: CASSSRGQGASTGELFF.